This entry lists 26 T cell receptor beta chains sequenced from one sample in a study of post-analysis software for immune sequencing data. These receptors have no identified antigens. The TCR beta cDNA libraries carried unique molecular identifiers. A single record per CDR3 protein comes from TCRdb applying MiXCR to the PCR reads. The table has some 500,000 distinct CDR3 sequences, nearly 45% seen once. General study findings and limits: In patients, about five TRBV segments were more frequent than in controls, with TRBV5-6, TRBV5-1 and TRBV20-1 among them.

The material sequenced was blood. The receptors here all came from a girl aged 10 to 17 with multiple sclerosis.

With respect to this clonotype: One end of the junction does not line up with germline, which may come from a read error. This chain joins TRBV9 and TRBJ2-6, with no clear D. The CDR3 is made up of 18 amino acids. Looked up from germline, CDR1 is SGDLS and CDR2 is YYNGEE. Here the CDR3 DNA reads TGTGCCGGCAGCGCCATCGGACGGAACCTCTTTGGGGCCAACGTCCTGACTTTC. Encoded protein: CAGSAIGRNLFGANVLTF. Combining the CDR3 with reference TRBV9 and TRBJ2-6 gives the whole variable domain DSGVTQTPKHLITATGQRVTLRCSPRSGDLSVYWYQQSLDQGLQFLIQYYNGEERAKGNILERFSAQQFPDLHSELNLSSLELGDSALYFCAGSAIGRNLFGANVLTFGAGSRLTVL.

The V gene is TRBV5-5, the J gene TRBJ2-5; D gene ambiguous. Judging by the DNA end, TRBJ2-7 fits better; the J call may be wrong. CDR3 length: 14 amino acids. Looked up from germline, CDR1 is SGHKS and CDR2 is YYEKEE (reference sequence). DNA for the CDR3: TGTGCCAGCAGCTTGGGAGACAACGCCTACGAGCAGTACTTC. Encoded protein: CASSLGDNAYEQYF.

The genes are TRBV5-1 and TRBJ2-1; 12 nucleotides match TRBD1. From germline, CDR1 is SGHRS and CDR2 YFSETQ. This CDR3 spans 14 amino acids. J was trimmed by 7 bases and V by 5 bases; bases with no gene match: 4. CDR3: CASSVGQGANEQFF. The CDR3, as DNA: TGCGCCAGCAGTGTGGGACAGGGGGCAAATGAGCAGTTCTTC. Full variable domain (remainder filled in from reference TRBV5-1 and TRBJ2-1): KAGVTQTPRYLIKTRGQQVTLSCSPISGHRSVSWYQQTPGQGLQFLFEYFSETQRNKGNFPGRFSGRQFSNSRSEMNVSTLELGDSALYLCASSVGQGANEQFFGPGTRLTVL.

Ten or more counts support this clonotype. This chain uses TRBV29-1 with TRBJ2-5; D unresolved. The V end was cut by 4 bases, the J end by 5 bases, with 8 bases between. Germline values: CDR1 SQVTM, CDR2 ANQGSEA. The CDR3 is made up of 11 amino acids. DNA of the CDR3: TGCAGCGTTGTTATGAAGGAGACCCAGTACTTC. This translates into CSVVMKETQYF.

V usage is TRBV28 and J usage is TRBJ2-5; TRBD1 matches 7 bases. The DNA end is more similar to TRBJ2-7, so the J call may be wrong. CDR1 and CDR2 (germline): MDHEN, SYDVKM. The CDR3 consists of 14 residues. CDR3 nucleotides: TGTGCCAGCAGCTCGACAGGGCTCCTTTACGAGCAGTACTTC. Translating gives CASSSTGLLYEQYF.

In this sample, this clonotype turned up a few times. V is TRBV12-3 or TRBV12-4 and J is TRBJ2-7, with unresolved D. The CDR3 contains 19 residues. Trimming removed 2 bases from V and 3 bases from J, with 26 bases in between. CDR3 residues: CASSLKGISISSVLYEQYF. CDR3 DNA sequence: TGTGCCAGCAGTTTAAAGGGCATTTCCATAAGTTCGGTTCTCTACGAGCAGTACTTC.

J is TRBJ2-7 and V is TRBV29-1; 7 bases match TRBD2. CDR3 length: 14 amino acids. Germline assignment: CDR1 SQVTM and CDR2 ANQGSEA. After removal of 7 bases from V and 4 bases from J, the junction contained 13 bases not matched to a gene. The CDR3 nucleotides read TGCAGCGCCGACTCGGGCGGGAGTAAATACGAGCAGTACTTC. This encodes CSADSGGSKYEQYF.

V gene TRBV29-1 combines with J gene TRBJ1-1, with TRBD1 as a possible D gene (5 bases). Trimming cost V 5 bases and J 0 bases, with 10 bases left between them. Germline V gene data show CDR1 as SQVTM and CDR2 as ANQGSEA. The CDR3 runs 13 residues. The CDR3 is CSVPTALNTEAFF. The CDR3 DNA reads TGCAGCGTTCCGACAGCCTTGAACACTGAAGCTTTCTTT.

The chain joins TRBV29-1 to TRBJ2-3; D is unclear. Germline V CDR1 and CDR2: SQVTM, ANQGSEA. Trimming shortened V by 7 bases and J by 0 bases, and 11 bases separated the two germline ends. The CDR3 is 13 amino acids. The CDR3 loop reads CSAHKASTDTQYF. The CDR3 bases are TGCAGCGCCCATAAGGCGAGCACAGATACGCAGTATTTT.

About this clonotype itself: The DNA is left out, because the CDR3 cannot be placed on it with certainty; the CDR3 is given as TCRdb lists it. The J gene is TRBJ2-7, the V gene TRBV28; the table's D call, TRBD1, was not checked against the DNA. CDR1 is MDHEN and CDR2 is SYDVKM in the germline V gene. The CDR3 region is 15 residues in length, termini included. CDR3 amino acids: CASSSSTGMGYEQYF.

The V and J genes are TRBV9 and TRBJ2-3, with TRBD2 matching over 14 bases. From germline, CDR1 is SGDLS and CDR2 YYNGEE. V lost 3 bases to trimming and J lost 6 bases; unmatched junction nucleotides: 6. This CDR3 has 16 residues. The CDR3 sequence: CASSARLAGGPDTQYF. CDR3 nucleotides: TGTGCCAGCAGCGCGCGACTAGCGGGAGGGCCGGATACGCAGTATTTT.

A note on this clonotype: At one end, the junction sequence differs from germline, possibly due to a read error. The V and J genes are TRBV7-3 and TRBJ2-7, with 9 bases matching TRBD1. This CDR3 comprises 14 residues. Germline CDR1 reads SGHTA; CDR2 reads FQGTGA. The CDR3 DNA is TGTGCCGGCAGCTTAACGGGACAGGGATACGAGCAGTACTTC. Its protein product is CAGSLTGQGYEQYF.

The chain uses TRBV4-1 and TRBJ2-7; weak D call: TRBD1 (6 bases). Germline-derived CDR1 and CDR2 are MGHRA and YSYEKL. The CDR3 spans 13 residues. Trimming took off 4 bases at V and 2 bases at J, with 9 bases between the two ends. The CDR3 loop reads CASSRTAPYEQYF. CDR3 DNA: TGCGCCAGCAGCCGGACAGCCCCCTACGAGCAGTACTTC.

This rearrangement joins TRBV6-4 to TRBJ2-1; 8 positions match TRBD2. CDR3 length: 15 residues. The J segment lost 0 bases and the V segment lost 5 bases, leaving 3 bases of the junction unmatched. In germline, CDR1 is MRHNA, CDR2 SNTAGT. This CDR3 is CASSRTSSSYNEQFF. CDR3 in DNA: TGTGCCAGCAGTAGGACTAGCTCCTCCTACAATGAGCAGTTCTTC.

This rearrangement joins TRBV28 to TRBJ2-1; D is undetermined. The germline CDR1 and CDR2 sequences are MDHEN and SYDVKM. Trimming removed 7 bases from V and 6 bases from J, with 10 bases in between. The CDR3 has 12 residues. CDR3 amino acids: CASTLPSNEQFF. The CDR3 DNA sequence: TGTGCCAGCACCTTACCCAGCAATGAGCAGTTCTTC.

This clonotype was observed a handful of times. The rearrangement links TRBV20-1 to TRBJ2-1, with 16 bases lining up with TRBD2. Germline V gene data show CDR1 as DFQATT and CDR2 as SNEGSKA (reference sequence). The length of the CDR3 is 17 residues. J lost 7 bases, V lost 5 bases, and 11 bases had no gene match. CDR3: CSAVAGLAGGLQNEQFF. CDR3 coding DNA: TGCAGTGCTGTAGCGGGACTAGCGGGAGGGCTTCAAAATGAGCAGTTCTTC.

This clonotype was detected only a few times. The rearrangement uses TRBV11-2 and TRBJ2-1; tentatively, D is TRBD1 or TRBD2 (5 bases each). V shed 5 bases and J shed 13 bases, with 15 bases lying between them. CDR3 size: 12 residues. Per germline, CDR1 SGHAT and CDR2 FQNNGV. The CDR3 reads CASSRGRETQFF. CDR3 nucleotide sequence: TGTGCCAGCAGCCGGGGACGAGAGACCCAGTTCTTC.

The gene calls are TRBV20-1 and TRBJ2-7; weak D call: TRBD2 (5 bases). This CDR3 is built from 17 residues. The germline CDR1 and CDR2 sequences are DFQATT and SNEGSKA (reference sequence). V was cut by 1 base and J by 0 bases, with 19 bases left in between. CDR3 nucleotide sequence: TGCAGTGCTAGAGGCCACTCTCCCCAGCGGTCCTCCTACGAGCAGTACTTC. This sequence encodes CSARGHSPQRSSYEQYF.

V gene TRBV10-3 combines with J gene TRBJ2-5; 8 nucleotides line up with TRBD2. The length of the CDR3 is 13 residues. V was pared by 9 bases and J by 4 bases, with 7 bases of the junction left unmatched. CDR1 is ENHRY, CDR2 SYGVKD, per germline. CDR3 in amino acids: CAMRREAGETQYF. CDR3 nucleotide sequence: TGTGCCATGCGGCGGGAGGCGGGAGAGACCCAGTACTTC.

This clonotype was observed a few times. V usage is TRBV5-1 and J usage is TRBJ2-3, with 15 bases fitting TRBD2. The CDR3 spans 16 residues. With V trimmed by 3 bases and J by 6 bases, 5 bases remained unmatched. Germline CDR1 is SGHRS and CDR2 is YFSETQ. The CDR3 sequence: CASSWRTSGRVDTQYF. DNA for the CDR3: TGCGCCAGCAGCTGGAGGACTAGCGGGAGGGTGGATACGCAGTATTTT.

V usage is TRBV5-6 and J usage is TRBJ2-1; 9 bases agree with TRBD1. V lost 3 bases, J lost 9 bases, and 1 base stayed unmatched. The CDR3 runs to 12 residues. The germline V gene has CDR1 SGHDT and CDR2 YYEEEE. This chain's CDR3 is CASSSGQGEQFF. CDR3 in DNA: TGTGCCAGCAGCTCGGGACAGGGTGAGCAGTTCTTC.

This clonotype was detected only once. The V call is TRBV6-2 or TRBV6-3, the J call TRBJ1-5; 7 bases fit TRBD1. In germline, CDR1 is MNHEY, CDR2 SVGEGT. The CDR3 loop spans 15 amino acids. The trim removed 2 bases at V and 6 bases at J, leaving 7 bases unmatched. CDR3 sequence: CASSYDREVSQPQHF. CDR3 nucleotide sequence: TGTGCCAGCAGTTACGACAGGGAAGTCAGTCAGCCCCAGCATTTT.

V and J are TRBV29-1 and TRBJ2-5; perhaps TRBD2 as D (6 bases). The CDR3 sequence is 13 residues long. Germline loops: CDR1 SQVTM, CDR2 ANQGSEA. The V and J ends lost 6 bases and 5 bases respectively, with 16 bases between them. CDR3 in amino acids: CSVRGLGWETQYF. As DNA, the CDR3 is TGCAGCGTGCGGGGCTTAGGGTGGGAGACCCAGTACTTC.

This clonotype appeared a few times. The rearrangement uses TRBV5-1 and TRBJ2-1, with D possibly being TRBD2 (6 bases). From germline, CDR1 is SGHRS and CDR2 YFSETQ. CDR3 size: 16 residues. The V and J ends lost 3 bases and 6 bases respectively, with 19 bases between them. The DNA of the CDR3 is TGCGCCAGCAGCTCGGCCGTCGGCGGGGACCGCAATGAGCAGTTCTTC. Protein sequence: CASSSAVGGDRNEQFF.

The CDR3 bases are TGTGCCAGCAGCACCGGACAGGGGCCAGATACGCAGTATTTT. Translating gives CASSTGQGPDTQYF. This chain uses TRBV5-5 with TRBJ2-3; 9 nucleotides line up with TRBD1. V lost 4 bases and J lost 4; bases outside the gene matches: 4. The CDR3 has 14 amino acids. Germline CDR1 SGHKS, CDR2 YYEKEE (reference sequence). Drawing the rest from reference TRBV5-5 and TRBJ2-3, the complete variable domain is DAGVTQSPTHLIKTRGQQVTLRCSPISGHKSVSWYQQVLGQGPQFIFQYYEKEERGRGNFPDRFSARQFPNYSSELNVNALLLGDSALYLCASSTGQGPDTQYFGPGTRLTVL.

The rearrangement joins TRBV29-1 to TRBJ2-7, with 8 bases aligning to TRBD2. V shed 4 bases, J shed 2 bases, and the junction held 1 base outside the gene matches. Germline CDR1 and CDR2: SQVTM and ANQGSEA. The CDR3 is made up of 12 amino acids. The CDR3 region has the DNA TGCAGCGTTGGGGGACTAGCCTACGAGCAGTACTTC. Translation: CSVGGLAYEQYF.